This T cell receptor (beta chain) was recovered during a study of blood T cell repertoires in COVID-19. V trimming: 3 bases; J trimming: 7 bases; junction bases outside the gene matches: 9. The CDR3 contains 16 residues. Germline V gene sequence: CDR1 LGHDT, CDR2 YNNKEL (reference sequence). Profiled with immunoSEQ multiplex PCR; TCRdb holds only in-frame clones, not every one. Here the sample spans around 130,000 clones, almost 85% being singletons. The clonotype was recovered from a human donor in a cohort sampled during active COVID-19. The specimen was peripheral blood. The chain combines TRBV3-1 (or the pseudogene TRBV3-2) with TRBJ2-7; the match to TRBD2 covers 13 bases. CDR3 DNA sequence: TGTGCCAGCAGCCAGCGAACTAGCGGGGGGGCGGAAGAGCAGTACTTC. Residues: CASSQRTSGGAEEQYF.